This record concerns one T cell receptor beta chain sequence. The clone's antigen remains unknown. The input lacks base qualities; no much larger clone sits a single base away. In this study, sorted CD4+ and CD8+ T cells from the blood of healthy subjects and of severe aplastic anemia patients had their TCR repertoires deep-sequenced. Ficoll-Paque density gradient centrifugation was used to isolate peripheral blood mononuclear cells. Before DNA extraction, CD4+ and CD8+ T cells were sorted with FACS or magnetic beads. These data are taken from a study of CD8+CD57+ T cells in acquired aplastic anemia (dated by TCRdb to the late 2010s). Turning to the overall study: On average, sorted CD4+ and CD8+ cells yielded around 3.5 ug of extracted DNA, with a range of about 0.17 to 27.4 ug. Healthy donor samples averaged around 9.8 million reads for CD4+ and fewer than 12 million for CD8+ cells.

Broad study findings and their caveats: About 28 CD8+ CDR3 sequences were found in both patients and controls but appeared to be highly expressed in patients and within the immunodominant clones of the patients. CD8+ Simpson's diversity did not differ significantly between patients and healthy controls (P=0.060).

Genomic DNA was used as template for profiling of TCR beta VDJ combinations and CDR3 sequences. TCR repertoire sequencing was run on an Illumina HiSeq 2000. In the authors' own workflow: TRBV/TRBJ rearrangement plots, CDR3 size and DJ length profiles, and Simpson's diversity index were used to assess repertoires. The most abundant DNA sequence in the deep sequencing data was defined as the immunodominant clone. CDR3 amino acid sequences were checked for sharing across subjects and were also compared against the VDJdb database and published repertoires. In-frame beta chains were kept once TCRdb had trimmed the public reads at Q25 with fastp and called clones with MiXCR. Identical CDR3 proteins give one entry, which carries the most common genes and DNA. TCRdb assigned the V and J calls; the authors' analysis was not used. The sample yields 100,000 to 150,000 distinct CDR3 sequences; 48% were counted once. The top ten hold about 2.5% of the sample.

The CDR3 contains 11 residues, cysteine and phenylalanine counted. Just the 33-base CDR3 DNA is kept, in frame starting at base 1. CDR1 and CDR2, per the germline V gene, are SQVTM and ANQGSEA. At the junction V is shortened by 1 base and J by 4 bases, with 4 bases in between. The clonotype was recovered from a human donor in good health, serving as a control. The sample taken for sequencing was sorted CD4+, CD8+, or CD8+CD57+ T cells (not recorded which) from PBMCs. The receptor chain draws on TRBV29-1 and TRBJ1-2; a confident D gene designation cannot be given. The CDR3 sequence is CSVEVAYGYTF. The nucleotides read TGCAGCGTTGAAGTTGCCTATGGCTACACCTTC.